A selection of T cell receptor beta chains follows, all from one sample in a study of cytomegalovirus exposure and HLA in healthy donors. Using immunoSEQ multiplex PCR, the repertoire was profiled, and TCRdb retains in-frame clones only, with some absent. The sample shows roughly 200,000 clones, roughly 80% of them seen only once. Sequenced material: PBMCs. The receptors shown here come from a man aged 35 to 55 in good health and CMV-seronegative. Each CDR3 is given with its conserved first and last residue. A D gene is named only where the DNA matches it firmly. The size field is filled for only some rows; it gives once, few, many or a size class.

V gene: TRBV5-1
J gene: TRBJ1-3
D gene: TRBD1
clone size: few
CDR3 DNA: TGCGCCAGCAGCCAGACAGGGGGCGGAAACACCATATATTTT
CDR3 protein: CASSQTGGGNTIYF

V gene: TRBV2
J gene: TRBJ1-5
D gene: .
clone size: .
CDR3 DNA: TGTGCCAGCAGCGGGGACTTCTACAATCAGCCCCAGCATTTT
CDR3 protein: CASSGDFYNQPQHF

V gene: TRBV5-1
J gene: TRBJ2-7
D gene: TRBD2
clone size: .
CDR3 DNA: TGCGCCAGCAGGGGGACTAGCGGACAATCCTACGAGCAGTACTTC
CDR3 protein: CASRGTSGQSYEQYF

V gene: TRBV19
J gene: TRBJ2-5
D gene: .
clone size: .
CDR3 DNA: TGTGCCAGTAGTCTCTCCCGGCAAGAGACCCAGTACTTC
CDR3 protein: CASSLSRQETQYF

V gene: TRBV27
J gene: TRBJ2-3
D gene: .
clone size: .
CDR3 DNA: TGTGCCACCGGGGGATCCACAGATACGCAGTATTTT
CDR3 protein: CATGGSTDTQYF

V gene: TRBV7-9
J gene: TRBJ1-1
D gene: TRBD1
clone size: .
CDR3 DNA: TGTGCCAGCAGCCTCGGGACAGGCGCTGAAGCTTTCTTT
CDR3 protein: CASSLGTGAEAFF

V gene: TRBV5-4
J gene: TRBJ2-7
D gene: TRBD1
clone size: .
CDR3 DNA: TGTGCCAGCAGCTTGGACAGGGGCCTTCACGGGCAGTACTTC
CDR3 protein: CASSLDRGLHGQYF

V gene: TRBV5-1
J gene: TRBJ2-7
D gene: .
clone size: .
CDR3 DNA: TGCGCCAGCAGCTTTCAACAGACCTCCTACGAGCAGTACTTC
CDR3 protein: CASSFQQTSYEQYF

V gene: TRBV6-5
J gene: TRBJ2-2
D gene: .
clone size: .
CDR3 DNA: TGTGCCAGCAGTAAGACAGGGAGGACCGGGGAGCTGTTTTTT
CDR3 protein: CASSKTGRTGELFF

V gene: TRBV6-5
J gene: TRBJ2-1
D gene: .
clone size: .
CDR3 DNA: TGTGCCAGCAGTTACACTCGGAGGCGATACAATGAGCAGTTCTTC
CDR3 protein: CASSYTRRRYNEQFF

V gene: TRBV18
J gene: TRBJ1-2
D gene: .
clone size: .
CDR3 DNA: TGTGCCAGCTCACAGGGGGTAGGGTATGGCTACACCTTC
CDR3 protein: CASSQGVGYGYTF

V gene: TRBV5-6
J gene: TRBJ2-1
D gene: TRBD2
clone size: .
CDR3 DNA: TGTGCCAGCAGCTTCGGACTAGCTTCCGACATTGAGCAGTTCTTC
CDR3 protein: CASSFGLASDIEQFF

V gene: TRBV6-6
J gene: TRBJ2-7
D gene: .
clone size: .
CDR3 DNA: TGTGCCAGCAGTTACAAGGCGGGACAGTCGGGCTACGAGCAGTACTTC
CDR3 protein: CASSYKAGQSGYEQYF

V gene: TRBV7-2
J gene: TRBJ2-5
D gene: TRBD1
clone size: .
CDR3 DNA: TGTGCCAGCAGCGCGCTCGGGACAGGGAGAGAGACCCAGTACTTC
CDR3 protein: CASSALGTGRETQYF

V gene: TRBV5-6
J gene: TRBJ1-3
D gene: .
clone size: .
CDR3 DNA: TGTGCCAGCAATCCCGGGGGCTCTGGAAACACCATATATTTT
CDR3 protein: CASNPGGSGNTIYF

V gene: TRBV7-8
J gene: TRBJ1-5
D gene: .
clone size: .
CDR3 DNA: TGTGCCAGCAGCTTAGGTTTGGGCAGTAATCAGCCCCAGCATTTT
CDR3 protein: CASSLGLGSNQPQHF

V gene: TRBV4-3
J gene: TRBJ2-5
D gene: TRBD2
clone size: .
CDR3 DNA: TGCGCCAGCAGCCAAGGAGGGCGGGGGGGCCGGGGAGAGACCCAGTACTTC
CDR3 protein: CASSQGGRGGRGETQYF

V gene: TRBV19
J gene: TRBJ2-1
D gene: TRBD2
clone size: .
CDR3 DNA: TGTGCCAGTAGTGACGGACTAGCGGGAAGCAATGAGCAGTTCTTC
CDR3 protein: CASSDGLAGSNEQFF

V gene: TRBV5-4
J gene: TRBJ2-3
D gene: .
clone size: .
CDR3 DNA: TGTGCCAGCAGCTTCGAGGGCACAGATACGCAGTATTTT
CDR3 protein: CASSFEGTDTQYF

V gene: TRBV7-8
J gene: TRBJ2-7
D gene: TRBD2
clone size: .
CDR3 DNA: TGTGCCAGCAGCTTAGCTCCTTCCAACCTAGCGGGAGGGTACGAGCAGTACTTC
CDR3 protein: CASSLAPSNLAGGYEQYF

V gene: TRBV18
J gene: TRBJ2-5
D gene: .
clone size: .
CDR3 DNA: TGTGCCAGCTCACCACGGAGGGGCGAGGAGACCCAGTACTTC
CDR3 protein: CASSPRRGEETQYF

V gene: TRBV9
J gene: TRBJ2-3
D gene: .
clone size: once
CDR3 DNA: TGTGCCAGCAGCGTAGGTGAGGGAGGCAGGACAGATACGCAGTATTTT
CDR3 protein: CASSVGEGGRTDTQYF

V gene: TRBV19
J gene: TRBJ2-5
D gene: .
clone size: .
CDR3 DNA: TGTGCCAGTAGTATAGGACCGGGCGCGGGGGAGACCCAGTACTTC
CDR3 protein: CASSIGPGAGETQYF

V gene: TRBV10-3
J gene: TRBJ2-3
D gene: .
clone size: .
CDR3 DNA: TGTGCCATACGGGACTCCACAGATACGCAGTATTTT
CDR3 protein: CAIRDSTDTQYF

V gene: TRBV19
J gene: TRBJ2-2
D gene: TRBD1
clone size: .
CDR3 DNA: TGTGCCAGTAGGATCACAGGGGACACCGGGGAGCTGTTTTTT
CDR3 protein: CASRITGDTGELFF

V gene: TRBV5-1
J gene: TRBJ2-3
D gene: TRBD2
clone size: once
CDR3 DNA: TGCGCCAGCAGCTTGAACCGACTAGCGGGGGGCACAGATACGCAGTATTTT
CDR3 protein: CASSLNRLAGGTDTQYF

V gene: TRBV6-5
J gene: TRBJ2-7
D gene: .
clone size: .
CDR3 DNA: TGTGCCAGCAGCACCTCGAGGGGGGAGCAGTACTTC
CDR3 protein: CASSTSRGEQYF

V gene: TRBV29-1
J gene: TRBJ2-1
D gene: TRBD2
clone size: .
CDR3 DNA: TGCAGCGTGGACCGGGACTACACGCGTGGAGAGCAGTTCTTC
CDR3 protein: CSVDRDYTRGEQFF

V gene: TRBV7-9
J gene: TRBJ1-4
D gene: .
clone size: .
CDR3 DNA: TGTGCCAGCAGCCCGGGGACACTCCGGAGGGAAAAACTGTTTTTT
CDR3 protein: CASSPGTLRREKLFF

V gene: TRBV6-5
J gene: TRBJ2-7
D gene: TRBD1
clone size: once
CDR3 DNA: TGTGCCAGCAGTTTCGGCCCCGACAGGGTAGTGTCCGAGCAGTACTTC
CDR3 protein: CASSFGPDRVVSEQYF

V gene: TRBV5-6
J gene: TRBJ2-1
D gene: TRBD2
clone size: few
CDR3 DNA: TGTGCCAGCAGCTGGACTAGCGGGAGCTCCTACAATGAGCAGTTCTTC
CDR3 protein: CASSWTSGSSYNEQFF

V gene: TRBV7-9
J gene: TRBJ1-1
D gene: .
clone size: few
CDR3 DNA: TGTGCCAGCAGCTTAGAGGAGGTCATGAACACTGAAGCTTTCTTT
CDR3 protein: CASSLEEVMNTEAFF

V gene: TRBV18
J gene: TRBJ2-7
D gene: .
clone size: .
CDR3 DNA: TGTGCCAGCTCACAGGGGTCCCTGAGCTCCTACGAGCAGTACTTC
CDR3 protein: CASSQGSLSSYEQYF

V gene: TRBV2
J gene: TRBJ2-5
D gene: .
clone size: few
CDR3 DNA: TGTGCCAGCAGTGAACAGGGGGAGACCCAGTACTTC
CDR3 protein: CASSEQGETQYF

V gene: TRBV19
J gene: TRBJ1-5
D gene: .
clone size: .
CDR3 DNA: TGTGCCAGTAGTACCCACGACAGCTACGATAGCAATCAGCCCCAGCATTTT
CDR3 protein: CASSTHDSYDSNQPQHF

V gene: TRBV13
J gene: TRBJ1-1
D gene: TRBD1
clone size: .
CDR3 DNA: TGTGCCAGCAGCGTACGCTACAGGGGTGAAGCTTTCTTT
CDR3 protein: CASSVRYRGEAFF

V gene: TRBV5-1
J gene: TRBJ1-1
D gene: .
clone size: .
CDR3 DNA: TGCGCCAGCAGCTGGGCCGGGACATCGAACACTGAAGCTTTCTTT
CDR3 protein: CASSWAGTSNTEAFF

V gene: TRBV6-5
J gene: TRBJ2-2
D gene: .
clone size: .
CDR3 DNA: TGTGCCAGCAGCGGCGACTACTTCACCGGGGAGCTGTTTTTT
CDR3 protein: CASSGDYFTGELFF

V gene: TRBV6-1
J gene: TRBJ2-7
D gene: TRBD2
clone size: .
CDR3 DNA: TGTGCCAGCAGCCTACTAGCGGGGCTCTACGAGCAGTACTTC
CDR3 protein: CASSLLAGLYEQYF

V gene: TRBV5-6
J gene: TRBJ2-7
D gene: .
clone size: few
CDR3 DNA: TGTGCCTCCCGGCGGGTACGTGGTTACGAGCAGTACTTC
CDR3 protein: CASRRVRGYEQYF